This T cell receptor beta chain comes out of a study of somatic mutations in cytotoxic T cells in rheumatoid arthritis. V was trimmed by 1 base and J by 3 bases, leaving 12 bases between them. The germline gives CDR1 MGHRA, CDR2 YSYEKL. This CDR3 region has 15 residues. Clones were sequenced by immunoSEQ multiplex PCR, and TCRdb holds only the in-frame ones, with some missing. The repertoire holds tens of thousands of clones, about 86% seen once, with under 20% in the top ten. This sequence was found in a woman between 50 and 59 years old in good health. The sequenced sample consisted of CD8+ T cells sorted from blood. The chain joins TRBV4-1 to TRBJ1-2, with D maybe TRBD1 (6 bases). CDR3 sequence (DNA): TGCGCCAGCAGCCAAGGAGGGGGGATTGACTATGGCTACACCTTC. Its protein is CASSQGGGIDYGYTF.